The next 28 T cell receptor beta chains were all read from a single sample in a study of blood T cells in healthy people across ages. Together with a sample-barcoded 5' primer, a J-beta primer mix was included in a second PCR lasting about 7 to 11 cycles. Via MiXCR, TCRdb re-called the 5' RACE reads, giving one row per CDR3 protein. Of almost 1 million distinct CDR3 sequences in the sample, 51% are singletons; the top ten hold 20% to 25%. Sequencing was performed on blood. All receptors come from a woman aged 55-70 years in good health.

The chain joins TRBV28 to TRBJ2-2; D perhaps matches TRBD1 (6 bases). V was shortened by 6 bases and J by 1 base, with 9 bases between the two germline ends. Germline loops: CDR1 MDHEN, CDR2 SYDVKM. The CDR3 is made up of 14 amino acids. Here the CDR3 DNA reads TGTGCCAGCAGGGGACACCGGAACACCGGGGAGCTGTTTTTT. Translation: CASRGHRNTGELFF.

A note on this clonotype: The junction and the germline gene differ at one end; a read error may be behind it. The rearrangement links TRBV9 to TRBJ2-1, with a possible D match to TRBD2 (5 bases). The V gene's germline CDR1 is SGDLS and CDR2 YYNGEE. This CDR3 region has 15 residues. This CDR3 reads CASSVGRGSYNEQFF. The DNA for the CDR3 is TGTGCCAGCAGTGTAGGTCGGGGCTCCTACAATGAGCAGTTCTTC.

This clonotype was recorded a few times. The chain uses TRBV2 and TRBJ2-5; the match to TRBD1 covers 7 bases. Germline V gene sequence: CDR1 SNHLY, CDR2 FYNNEI. This CDR3 region has 14 residues. The V and J ends lost 6 bases and 0 bases, in that order; junction bases with no gene match: 4. The CDR3 DNA sequence: TGTGCCAGCAGGGGACAGAACTACCAAGAGACCCAGTACTTC. Its protein is CASRGQNYQETQYF.

The rearrangement links TRBV4-3 to TRBJ1-2; TRBD1 is a possible D gene (6 bases). The CDR3 covers 15 residues. V lost 0 bases and J 2 bases, leaving 10 bases between the germline ends. Per the germline V gene, CDR1 is LGHNA and CDR2 is YSLEER. Here the CDR3 DNA reads TGCGCCAGCAGCCAAGATGGGCAGGGGAACTATGGCTACACCTTC. Amino acid sequence: CASSQDGQGNYGYTF.

The chain joins TRBV29-1 to TRBJ1-2; weak D call: TRBD1 (5 bases). The germline V gene encodes CDR1 SQVTM and CDR2 ANQGSEA. This CDR3 comprises 13 residues. The germline V and J ends were trimmed by 5 bases and 2 bases, with 12 bases remaining between them. The CDR3 coding sequence is TGCAGCGTTCGCGAGGGACCGAACTATGGCTACACCTTC. Translation gives CSVREGPNYGYTF.

This clonotype showed up many times. The chain uses TRBV7-9 and TRBJ2-1; the match to TRBD2 covers 10 bases. Germline lookup yields CDR1 SEHNR and CDR2 FQNEAQ (reference sequence). The CDR3 is 15 amino acids. The J segment lost 7 bases and the V segment lost 3 bases, leaving 6 bases of the junction unmatched. CDR3 residues: CASSFGSGRRNEQFF. CDR3 sequence (DNA): TGTGCCAGCAGCTTCGGTAGCGGGAGGAGGAATGAGCAGTTCTTC.

The genes are TRBV10-3 and TRBJ2-7, with 10 bases lining up with TRBD2. The CDR3 sequence is 15 residues long. CDR1 ENHRY and CDR2 SYGVKD come from the germline V gene. After removal of 2 bases from V and 4 bases from J, the junction contained 5 bases not matched to a gene. In DNA form, the CDR3 reads TGTGCCATCAGTGAGGCCGCTAGCGGGAGATACGAGCAGTACTTC. It translates to CAISEAASGRYEQYF.

The chain is built from TRBV15 and TRBJ2-7, with 7 bases that match TRBD2. The DNA matches TRBJ2-5 better at its end, which makes the J call doubtful. In germline, CDR1 is LNHNV, CDR2 YYDKDF (reference sequence). The CDR3 spans 14 residues. DNA of the CDR3: TGTGCCACCAGCAGAGGAGGGGAGGGACAGACCCAGTACTTC. As protein: CATSRGGEGQTQYF.

In this sample, this clonotype turned up once. The junction departs from the called germline gene at one end, perhaps through a read error. V and J are TRBV6-5 and TRBJ1-1; TRBD1 might be the D (6 bases). This CDR3 has 14 amino acids. CDR1 and CDR2 (germline): MNHEY, SVGAGI. CDR3 sequence reads: CAGSRSTGNTEAFF. In DNA form, the CDR3 reads TGTGCCGGCAGTCGTTCGACAGGGAACACTGAAGCTTTCTTT.

The rearrangement links TRBV30 to TRBJ2-1; 10 bases line up with TRBD2. Germline-derived CDR1 and CDR2 are GTSNPN and SVGIG (reference sequence). The trim removed 2 bases at V and 4 bases at J, leaving 5 bases unmatched. This CDR3 contains 15 residues. CDR3 nucleotide sequence: TGTGCCTGGAGTAGGTTTAGCGGGAGGTACAATGAGCAGTTCTTC. Translation: CAWSRFSGRYNEQFF.

A few counts support this clonotype. The genes are TRBV2 and TRBJ1-1; D gene ambiguous. The CDR3 has 14 residues. V lost 6 bases, J lost 1 base, and 12 bases lay in between. The germline gives CDR1 SNHLY, CDR2 FYNNEI. CDR3 sequence (DNA): TGTGCCAGCAGGCCGGGCACAACGAACACTGAAGCTTTCTTT. Translating gives CASRPGTTNTEAFF.

The genes are TRBV7-8 and TRBJ2-4, with 8 bases that match TRBD2. The end of the DNA fits TRBJ2-7 better, so the J call may be wrong. The V gene's germline CDR1 is SGHVS and CDR2 FQNEAQ. The CDR3 consists of 14 residues. CDR3 loop: CASSYRGRFYEQYF. In nucleotides, the CDR3 is TGTGCCAGCAGCTATCGCGGGAGGTTCTACGAGCAGTACTTC.

This clonotype was seen only a few times. V and J are TRBV2 and TRBJ2-3; TRBD2 agrees at 11 bases. V was clipped by 6 bases and J by 4 bases; unmatched bases: 6. The CDR3 sequence is 15 residues long. Germline V gives CDR1 SNHLY, CDR2 FYNNEI. In DNA, the CDR3 is TGTGCCAGCAGGTTACTAGCGGGAGTAGCAGATACGCAGTATTTT. Translating it yields CASRLLAGVADTQYF.

In the case of this clonotype: Being one base from a much bigger clone, this may be a read error. The chain carries TRBV11-2 and TRBJ2-5; 11 bases are a match to TRBD2. Germline V gene data show CDR1 as SGHAT and CDR2 as FQNNGV. The CDR3 has 14 residues. Trimming took 8 bases from V and 4 from J; bases not matched to a gene: 6. For the CDR3, the DNA is TGTGCCAGCGGCCAACTAGCGGGAGTAGAGACCCAGTACTTC. Translated, it gives CASGQLAGVETQYF.

This clonotype was observed a handful of times. In DNA form, the CDR3 reads TGCAGTGCTAGCTCGAAGAGCGGGAACCACCGTTACGAGCAGTACTTC. Its translation is CSASSKSGNHRYEQYF. The chain combines TRBV20-1 with TRBJ2-7; 7 bases are a match to TRBD2. The CDR3 spans 16 residues. Germline V gene sequence: CDR1 DFQATT, CDR2 SNEGSKA (reference sequence). Germline trimming cut 3 bases from V and 4 bases from J; bases unmatched to any gene: 15.

The chain joins TRBV7-2 to TRBJ2-3; 7 bases are shared with TRBD2. Trimming at V came to 3 bases and at J to 2 bases, leaving 5 bases not matched to a gene. Germline CDR1 SGHTA, CDR2 FQGNSA. There are 15 residues in the CDR3. CDR3 loop: CASSFFRGVTDTQYF. The CDR3 DNA is TGTGCCAGCAGCTTTTTTCGGGGGGTCACAGATACGCAGTATTTT.

J is TRBJ2-7 and V is TRBV10-3; D might be TRBD1 or TRBD2, each matching 5 bases. Germline lookup yields CDR1 ENHRY and CDR2 SYGVKD. Trimming cost V 8 bases and J 1 base, with 15 bases left between them. The CDR3 contains 14 residues. The CDR3 loop is CAIGPGLESYEQYF. The CDR3 coding sequence is TGTGCCATCGGTCCGGGGCTTGAATCCTACGAGCAGTACTTC.

In its sample, this clonotype was seen a few times. This chain connects TRBV4-1 to TRBJ1-4; D is unclear. CDR1 and CDR2 from the germline V gene are MGHRA and YSYEKL. The CDR3 extends over 13 amino acids. V was pared by 0 bases and J by 10 bases, with 9 bases between. CDR3 protein: CASSQDGVGKLFF. CDR3 coding DNA: TGCGCCAGCAGCCAAGACGGGGTGGGAAAACTGTTTTTT.

This clonotype has a handful of counts. This rearrangement joins TRBV6-1 to TRBJ2-3; 8 nucleotides align to TRBD1. The germline CDR1 and CDR2 sequences are MNHNS and SASEGT. V trimming: 1 base; J trimming: 3 bases; junction bases outside the gene matches: 3. The CDR3 has 15 amino acids. In DNA, the CDR3 is TGTGCCAGCAGTGAAGTAGGACAGGGAACAGATACGCAGTATTTT. It translates to CASSEVGQGTDTQYF.

There are a few counts of this clonotype. The V call is TRBV11-2, the J call TRBJ2-7, with 8 positions matching TRBD2. Germline V gives CDR1 SGHAT, CDR2 FQNNGV. The CDR3 spans 15 residues. The ends lost 5 bases at V and 3 bases at J; junction bases unmatched: 9. The CDR3: CASSPLLAGFYEQYF. Written as DNA, the CDR3 is TGTGCCAGCAGCCCCTTGCTAGCGGGTTTCTACGAGCAGTACTTC. Drawing the rest from reference TRBV11-2 and TRBJ2-7, the complete variable domain is EAGVAQSPRYKIIEKRQSVAFWCNPISGHATLYWYQQILGQGPKLLIQFQNNGVVDDSQLPKDRFSAERLKGVDSTLKIQPAKLEDSAVYLCASSPLLAGFYEQYFGPGTRLTVT.

The chain joins TRBV27 to TRBJ1-1; 9 bases match TRBD1. CDR3 length: 16 amino acids. V was clipped by 6 bases and J by 5 bases; unmatched bases: 13. Germline V CDR1 and CDR2: MNHEY, SMNVEV (reference sequence). The CDR3 DNA reads as TGTGCCAGCAGGAGGACCCTCGGGACAGGGTTAACTGAAGCTTTCTTT. As protein: CASRRTLGTGLTEAFF.

This clonotype was found a few times. The chain is built from TRBV7-2 and TRBJ2-5; D unresolved. Germline V gene data show CDR1 as SGHTA and CDR2 as FQGNSA. CDR3 length: 15 amino acids. Trimming removed 5 bases at V and 4 bases at J, with 17 bases between. This chain's CDR3 is CASSGRDARSETQYF. DNA for the CDR3: TGTGCCAGCAGCGGTCGAGACGCCCGCTCAGAGACCCAGTACTTC.

The chain combines TRBV12-3 or TRBV12-4 with TRBJ2-2; D is ambiguous. This CDR3 region has 15 residues. The V end was cut by 7 bases, the J end by 5 bases, with 17 bases between. Written as DNA, the CDR3 is TGTGCCAGCACCCCCCAAGGAGTGAGGACCGGGGAGCTGTTTTTT. Amino acid sequence: CASTPQGVRTGELFF.

The chain carries TRBV6-2 or TRBV6-3 and TRBJ1-5; a possible D gene is TRBD1 (6 bases). The CDR3 consists of 16 residues. Trimming stripped 6 bases from V and 1 base from J, with 16 bases between. CDR1 and CDR2 (germline): MNHEY, SVGEGT. DNA for the CDR3: TGTGCCAGCAGCATACCCTCCAGGGGAAGCAATCAGCCCCAGCATTTT. The encoded protein is CASSIPSRGSNQPQHF.

Points on this clonotype: A much larger clone differs by one base, so this may be a read error. CDR3 residues: CASSQDRLYGCTF. The DNA for the CDR3 is TGTGCCAGCAGTCAGGACAGGCTCTATGGCTGCACCTTC. This sequence joins TRBV2 and TRBJ1-2; 7 bases map to TRBD1. Germline V lookup: CDR1 SNHLY, CDR2 FYNNEI. This CDR3 contains 13 residues. Complete variable domain (other parts from reference TRBV2 and TRBJ1-2): EPEVTQTPSHQVTQMGQEVILRCVPISNHLYFYWYRQILGQKVEFLVSFYNNEISEKSEIFDDQFSVERPDGSNFTLKIRSTKLEDSAMYFCASSQDRLYGCTFGSGTRLTVV.

In its sample, this clonotype was seen a few times. The V gene is TRBV28, the J gene TRBJ2-4; D perhaps matches TRBD1 (6 bases). The J call may be faulty, since TRBJ2-7 better matches the DNA end. Germline V gene lookup returns CDR1 MDHEN and CDR2 SYDVKM. The CDR3 runs to 14 residues. Here the CDR3 DNA reads TGTGCCAGCAGTGTATCCGGGACAAACTACGAGCAGTACTTC. Its protein product is CASSVSGTNYEQYF.

The V call is TRBV7-3, the J call TRBJ2-1, with D perhaps TRBD1 (6 bases). The CDR3 spans 12 residues. Trimming left V 2 bases short and J 13 bases short, with 12 bases between. Germline V gene data show CDR1 as SGHTA and CDR2 as FQGTGA. The CDR3 sequence is CASSLDLGHQFF. In nucleotides, the CDR3 is TGTGCCAGCAGCTTAGATTTGGGACATCAGTTCTTC.

This clonotype was counted many times. V and J are TRBV29-1 and TRBJ2-5; D may be TRBD1 (5 bases). This CDR3 region has 12 residues. The germline CDR1 and CDR2 sequences are SQVTM and ANQGSEA. V gave up 4 bases and J gave up 7 bases, with 13 bases separating them. CDR3 region: CSVAGVQGTQYF. The CDR3 DNA is TGCAGCGTTGCTGGGGTGCAGGGGACCCAGTACTTC.